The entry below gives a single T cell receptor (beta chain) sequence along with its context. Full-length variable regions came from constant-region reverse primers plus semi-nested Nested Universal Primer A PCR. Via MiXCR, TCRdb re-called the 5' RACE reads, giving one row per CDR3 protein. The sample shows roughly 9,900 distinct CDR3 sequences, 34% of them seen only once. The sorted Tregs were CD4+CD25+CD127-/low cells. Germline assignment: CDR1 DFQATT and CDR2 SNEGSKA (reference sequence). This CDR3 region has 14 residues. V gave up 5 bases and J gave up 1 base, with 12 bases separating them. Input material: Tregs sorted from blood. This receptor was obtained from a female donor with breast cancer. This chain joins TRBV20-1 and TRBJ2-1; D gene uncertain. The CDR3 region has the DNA TGCAGTGCTCATCATACGCGTTCCTACAATGAGCAGTTCTTC. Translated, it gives CSAHHTRSYNEQFF.